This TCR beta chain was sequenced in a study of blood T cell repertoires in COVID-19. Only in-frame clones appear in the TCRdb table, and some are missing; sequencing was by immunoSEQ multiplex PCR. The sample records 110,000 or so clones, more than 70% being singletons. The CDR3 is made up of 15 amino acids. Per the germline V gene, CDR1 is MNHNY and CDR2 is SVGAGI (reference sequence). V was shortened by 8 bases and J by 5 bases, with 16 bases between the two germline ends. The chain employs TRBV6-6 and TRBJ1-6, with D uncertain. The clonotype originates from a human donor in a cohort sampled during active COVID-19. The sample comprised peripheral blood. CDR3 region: CASSPGSANNSPLHF. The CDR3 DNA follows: TGTGCCAGCTCCCCGGGATCCGCAAATAATTCACCCCTCCACTTT.